This TCR beta chain was identified during a study of blood T cell repertoires in COVID-19 (dated by TCRdb to 2020 to 2022). Regarding the research as a whole: Samples from collaborators originated in the United States, Italy and Spain and spanned both the acute and convalescent phases of COVID-19. The material from the prospective study consisted of cDNA or gDNA derived from T cells, B-cell-depleted T cells, or PBMCs. Deeply sampled blood TCRbeta repertoires from subjects exposed to, actively infected with, or recovered from COVID-19 were included in the dataset. The repertoires were made available in a free public database intended to serve as a resource for research on the immune response to SARS-CoV-2. The samples were drawn from the first 160 participants of the ongoing ImmuneRACE study and from 1,254 subjects provided by 6 global collaborators. A de-identified subject ID, COVID-19 status, age in years and sex were almost always included in the sample metadata. Where available, HLA class I and class II types were obtained from metadata supplied by the sample provider rather than from assay-based typing.

About this clone itself: Its antigen specificity is not known. No much larger clonotype is one base removed from it; base qualities were not supplied.

Findings and caveats that apply to the study as a whole: The quantity of clinical and demographic metadata differed by source and by participant and was supplied without curation.

At the junction V is shortened by 0 bases and J by 7 bases; bases outside the gene matches: 7. According to the germline V gene (reference sequence), CDR1 reads LNHNV and CDR2 reads YYDKDF. The CDR3 holds 15 amino acids from the cysteine to the phenylalanine. CDR3 DNA only is kept here, 45 bases in frame from base 1. The immunoSEQ Assay, a bias-controlled multiplex PCR, was used to amplify TCRbeta CDR3 regions from genomic DNA. The authors' analysis ran thus. Within the assay, amplification of reference gene primers was used to estimate how many nucleated cells each sample contained. To quantify the absolute abundance of each unique TCRbeta CDR3 rearrangement, sequence reads were collapsed and filtered. For each sample, productive Simpson clonality was calculated as the square root of Simpson's diversity index over productive rearrangements. TCRdb provides this immuneACCESS table in a form limited to in-frame rearrangements. Some clones are lacking; in checked studies, under half of them reflect an unresolved V gene, and why the rest are absent is not known. V, J and clone size are taken as reported in that table, and D and trimming were inferred from the DNA itself. This sample holds roughly 200,000 clones; 75% to 90% were observed only once. In total, the top ten clones hold over 7% of the sample.

At one collaborating source in Seattle, patients were enrolled during active infection and were followed longitudinally through the course of disease. The collaborating institutions used their own protocols to collect whole blood in K2EDTA tubes. For TCRbeta analysis, collaborators shipped samples as frozen whole blood, isolated PBMCs, or DNA extracted from either of those sample types. The receptor was isolated from a woman of 80 years or more with COVID-19, enrolled during active disease. Material for sequencing was peripheral blood. The rearrangement joined TRBV15 to TRBJ1-2; TRBD1 agrees with 8 junctional bases. The CDR3 region has the sequence CATSRDQGAQGGYTF. In nucleotide form, the sequence is TGTGCCACCAGCAGAGATCAGGGGGCGCAGGGTGGCTACACCTTC.